This T cell receptor beta chain emerged from a study of cytomegalovirus exposure and HLA in healthy donors. Study background: The 130 or so validation repertoires and the approximately 630 first-cohort repertoires shared a platform, a later analysis reported. Study-level results: Diagnosis of cytomegalovirus status made by the classifier reportedly showed high specificity and sensitivity.

The donors were members of the approximately 130-subject validation cohort (separate from the approximately 730-subject first cohort). The CDR3 covers 15 residues. V lost 7 bases and J lost 6; bases outside the gene matches: 10. The V gene's germline CDR1 is MNHNS and CDR2 SASEGT. Worth noting for this clone: The antigen remains unidentified.

Sequenced by immunoSEQ multiplex PCR; TCRdb stores in-frame clones only, minus some. Of around 200,000 clones listed, 80% to 85% are singletons. The sequencing sample was made of PBMCs. The chain couples TRBV6-1 to TRBJ2-2; 8 nucleotides line up with TRBD1. This clonotype was sampled from a woman aged 18 to 35 in good health and CMV-seropositive. DNA of the CDR3: TGTGCCAGCACGGTTGGACAGGGAATCCCCGGGGAGCTGTTTTTT. This encodes CASTVGQGIPGELFF.